This T cell receptor beta chain was documented in a study of PD-L1 blockade in urothelial cancer. About the research overall: About 85% of the 29 patients were males with bladder-origin urothelial cancer. Overall study results and limits: Tumor-associated TCR clones expanded more in blood at 3 weeks in patients with durable benefit.

The CDR3 loop spans 14 amino acids. Germline V gene data show CDR1 as ENHRY and CDR2 as SYGVKD. V lost 4 bases and J lost 4; bases outside the gene matches: 6. Sequencing used immunoSEQ multiplex PCR; TCRdb keeps in-frame clones, though not all of them. This sample yields 40,000 to 60,000 clones, of which approximately 85% are seen a single time; about 9.4% belongs to the top ten. On this clone itself: Its antigen is as yet unknown.

The time point denotes: pretreatment peripheral blood. The number of samples from each patient was between 1 and 8, taken pretreatment and on-treatment. V gene TRBV10-3 combines with J gene TRBJ2-7, with TRBD1 matching over 8 bases. The TCR originated in a man between 65 and 85 years old with urothelial cancer. Material: PBMCs, obtained around atezolizumab (anti-PD-L1) treatment. CDR3 sequence: CAISVRTGQYEQYF. The CDR3 DNA reads TGTGCCATCAGTGTCCGGACAGGGCAATACGAGCAGTACTTC.